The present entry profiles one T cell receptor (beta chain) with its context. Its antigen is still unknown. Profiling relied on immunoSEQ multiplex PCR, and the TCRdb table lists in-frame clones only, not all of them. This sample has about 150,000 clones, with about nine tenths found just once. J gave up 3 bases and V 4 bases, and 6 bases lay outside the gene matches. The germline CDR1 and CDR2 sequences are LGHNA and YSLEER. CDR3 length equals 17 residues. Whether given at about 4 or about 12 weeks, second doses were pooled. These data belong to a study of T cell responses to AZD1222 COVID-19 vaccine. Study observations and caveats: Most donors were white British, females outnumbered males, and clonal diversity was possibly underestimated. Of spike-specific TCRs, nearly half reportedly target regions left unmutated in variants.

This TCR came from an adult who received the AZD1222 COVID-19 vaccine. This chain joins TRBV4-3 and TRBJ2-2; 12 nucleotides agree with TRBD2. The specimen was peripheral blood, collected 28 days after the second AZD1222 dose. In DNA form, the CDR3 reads TGCGCCAGCAGCCGGGAGGGACTAGCGGGCCACACCGGGGAGCTGTTTTTT. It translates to CASSREGLAGHTGELFF.